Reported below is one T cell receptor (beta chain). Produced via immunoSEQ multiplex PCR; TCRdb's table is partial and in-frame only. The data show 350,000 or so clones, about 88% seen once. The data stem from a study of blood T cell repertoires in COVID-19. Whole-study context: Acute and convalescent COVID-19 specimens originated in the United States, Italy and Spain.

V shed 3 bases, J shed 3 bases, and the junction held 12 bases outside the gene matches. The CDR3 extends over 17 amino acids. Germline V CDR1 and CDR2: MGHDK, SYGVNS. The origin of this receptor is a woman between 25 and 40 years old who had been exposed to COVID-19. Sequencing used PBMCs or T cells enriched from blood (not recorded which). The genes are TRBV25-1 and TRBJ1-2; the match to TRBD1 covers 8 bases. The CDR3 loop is CASSDQSEKTGDYGYTF. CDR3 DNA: TGTGCCAGCAGTGACCAAAGTGAAAAGACAGGGGACTATGGCTACACCTTC.